Listed below are T cell receptor beta chains from one sample, sequenced in a study of CD4 and CD8 cells across lung adenocarcinoma regions. MiXCR, run by TCRdb on the PCR reads, gives a single entry per CDR3 protein. The sample contains about 23,000 distinct CDR3 sequences, 40% to 65% of which appear only once. Sequencing input: CD4+ T cells from the center of a lung tumor. The source is a male donor with lung adenocarcinoma. The CD4 and CD8 labels of this study may be unreliable. CDR3s include the opening cysteine and the closing phenylalanine or tryptophan. Fields, in order: D gene, J gene, clone size, V gene, CDR3 protein, CDR3 DNA. D genes are given only for firm matches. Size is omitted from some rows. Given values are once, few, many or a class for expanded clones.

>.|TRBJ1-2|few|TRBV7-2
CASSLDLGAGGYTF
TGTGCCAGCAGCTTAGATCTGGGGGCTGGTGGCTACACCTTC
>TRBD1|TRBJ2-5|.|TRBV5-4
CASSPNRGLQETQYF
TGTGCCAGCAGCCCAAACAGGGGGCTTCAAGAGACCCAGTACTTC
>TRBD1|TRBJ2-3|.|TRBV27
CASSAGRRGRGTDTQYF
TGTGCCAGCAGTGCGGGCCGCCGAGGCCGTGGGACAGATACCCAGTACTTT
>TRBD1|TRBJ2-7|few|TRBV6-1
CASTGQGLSYEQYF
TGTGCCAGCACCGGACAGGGCCTCTCCTACGAGCAGTACTTC
>.|TRBJ1-1|many|TRBV6-5
CASSYGGGGGTEAFF
TGTGCCAGCAGCTATGGGGGAGGAGGGGGCACTGAAGCTTTCTTT
>.|TRBJ2-6|.|TRBV12-3/TRBV12-4
CASSSATAGYSGANVLTF
TGTGCCAGCAGTTCCGCGACGGCAGGTTACTCTGGGGCCAACGTCCTGACTTTC
>TRBD2|TRBJ2-1|.|TRBV7-3
CASSLTGLAGGNEQFF
TGTGCCAGCAGCTTAACTGGACTAGCGGGAGGCAATGAGCAGTTCTTC
>.|TRBJ2-1|many|TRBV11-3
CASSLVSWAGTPFF
TGTGCCAGCAGCTTAGTGTCCTGGGCCGGAACGCCGTTCTTC
>.|TRBJ1-2|many|TRBV6-1
CASSEDNRGRRGYTF
TGTGCCAGCAGTGAAGATAATCGGGGACGTCGAGGCTACACCTTC
>.|TRBJ2-5|.|TRBV5-4
CASSLPGSLLETQYF
TGTGCCAGCAGCTTGCCAGGATCCCTTTTAGAGACCCAGTACTTC
>TRBD1|TRBJ2-5|.|TRBV14
CASSQGGQIQETQYF
TGTGCCAGCAGCCAAGGGGGACAGATCCAAGAGACCCAGTACTTC
>.|TRBJ2-5|once|TRBV5-1
CASSSGGGLQETQYF
TGCGCCAGCAGCTCTGGGGGCGGGTTACAAGAGACCCAGTACTTC
>.|TRBJ2-3|.|TRBV27
CASSAGRGARGKDTQYF
TGTGCCAGCAGTGCGGGCCGCGGGGCCCGTGGCAAAGATACCCAGTATTTC
>TRBD1|TRBJ2-7|few|TRBV27
CASSGQGIGGGYEQYF
TGTGCCAGCTCGGGACAGGGGATAGGGGGGGGCTACGAGCAGTACTTC
>.|TRBJ2-3|.|TRBV10-2
CARGVCDKNTQYF
TGCGCCAGGGGTGTGTGCGACAAAAACACGCAGTATTTT
>TRBD1|TRBJ2-1|.|TRBV6-5
CASSYSDRDNEQFF
TGTGCCAGCAGTTACTCGGACAGGGACAATGAGCAGTTCTTC
>.|TRBJ2-3|.|TRBV3-1
CASSHLGGVSTDTQYF
TGTGCCAGCAGCCATCTAGGCGGAGTAAGCACAGATACGCAGTATTTT
>TRBD2|TRBJ2-1|.|TRBV20-1
CSGSGRYSYNEQFF
TGCAGTGGAAGCGGGAGGTACTCCTACAATGAGCAGTTCTTC
>.|TRBJ2-7|medium-sized|TRBV6-6
CASETALASEQYF
TGTGCCAGCGAGACCGCCTTAGCGAGCGAGCAGTACTTC
>.|TRBJ2-7|medium-sized|TRBV6-1
CASSEDGLRYGGDEQYF
TGTGCCAGCAGTGAAGATGGGCTTAGGTATGGGGGCGACGAGCAGTACTTC
>.|TRBJ2-4|once|TRBV11-2
CASSDEGGRAKNTQYF
TGTGCCAGCAGCGACGAGGGGGGGAGAGCCAAAAACACTCAGTATTTC
>.|TRBJ2-3|.|TRBV10-3
CAMSLQSGSPEAQYF
TGTGCCATGAGCCTCCAGTCTGGAAGCCCAGAGGCGCAGTATTTT
>.|TRBJ2-5|few|TRBV27
CAGGTGGRDQETQYF
TGTGCCGGGGGGACCGGGGGTCGTGACCAAGAGACCCAGTATTTC
>.|TRBJ2-3|.|TRBV6-5
CASRLQSGSTETQYF
TGTGCCAGCAGACTCCAGTCCGGAAGTACCGAGACGCAGTATTTT
>TRBD2|TRBJ2-1|.|TRBV11-3
CASSLGLAGLPDNEQFF
TGTGCCAGCAGCTTAGGGCTAGCGGGTCTCCCGGACAATGAGCAGTTCTTC
>.|TRBJ2-5|.|TRBV24-1
CATSDPTYTQETQYF
TGTGCCACCAGTGACCCGACATACACTCAAGAGACCCAGTACTTC
>TRBD1|TRBJ2-5|.|TRBV27
CASSLVGTGDTETQYF
TGTGCCAGCAGTTTAGTCGGGACAGGTGACACAGAGACGCAGTATTTC
>.|TRBJ2-3|.|TRBV10-3
CVRSLQAVIPGAQYF
TGTGTCCGGAGCCTCCAGGCCGTAATCCCAGGGGCGCAGTATTTT
>.|TRBJ2-3|.|TRBV6-1
CARGRQTKDTQYF
TGTGCCAGGGGTCGGCAGACAAAAGACACTCAGTATTTT
>.|TRBJ1-4|many|TRBV27
CASSLRGSATNEKLFF
TGTGCCAGCAGTTTACGTGGGTCTGCAACTAATGAAAAACTGTTTTTT
>.|TRBJ2-3|.|TRBV27
CASSPGPDTQYF
TGTGCCAGCAGTCCAGGCCCAGATACCCAGTACTTT
>TRBD2|TRBJ2-7|many|TRBV6-1
CASSPLSSGSNEQYF
TGTGCCAGCAGCCCTTTAAGTAGCGGGAGCAACGAGCAGTACTTC
>.|TRBJ2-5|.|TRBV10-3
CAGGHGGRDQDTQYF
TGTGCCGGGGGTCACGGGGGCCGTGACCAAGATACGCAGTACTTC
>TRBD1|TRBJ2-1|.|TRBV14
CASSTGGYEQFF
TGTGCCAGCAGCACAGGGGGCTATGAGCAGTTCTTC
>TRBD2|TRBJ2-3|.|TRBV12-3/TRBV12-4
CALRGCGRVATEMSGPDTQYF
TGTGCCTTACGGGGCTGCGGGAGGGTGGCTACTGAGATGAGTGGCCCAGATACGCAGTACTTT
>TRBD2|TRBJ2-1|many|TRBV7-8
CASSLEAGGLYNEQFF
TGTGCCAGCAGCTTAGAAGCGGGAGGGTTATACAATGAGCAGTTCTTC